This paragraph covers one T cell receptor (beta chain) sequence. The ends lost 7 bases at V and 4 bases at J; junction bases unmatched: 0. CDR3 length equals 12 residues. In germline, CDR1 is MNHEY, CDR2 SVGAGI. The data originate from a study of cytomegalovirus exposure and HLA in healthy donors. The PCR was carried out with 60 Vbeta primers and 13 Jbeta primers. Source study methods: Later, an analysis found 80 million or so unique TCR beta chains, and approximately 10 million of these were shared. Assay used: immunoSEQ multiplex PCR; TCRdb lists only in-frame clones, some missing. D and trimming were read from the DNA, whereas the V and J calls and clone size are those reported in that table. The table has roughly 90,000 clones, roughly 78% seen once.

This receptor was obtained from a woman between 40 and 55 years old in good health and CMV-seropositive. This rearrangement joins TRBV6-5 to TRBJ2-2; 7 positions agree with TRBD1. Sequencing was carried out using PBMCs. The CDR3 DNA reads as TGTGCCAGCACAGGGGGCACCGGGGAGCTGTTTTTT. Its translation is CASTGGTGELFF.